This T cell receptor beta chain was recovered during a study of technical replicates of blood from a few donors. Libraries were prepared by immunoSEQ multiplex PCR; TCRdb keeps only in-frame clonotypes and omits some of them. The data show about 100,000 clones, 90% to 97% seen once. CDR1 is SGHRS and CDR2 is YFSETQ in the germline V gene. Trimming took off 0 bases at V and 6 bases at J, with 13 bases between the two ends. CDR3 size: 14 residues. The genes are TRBV5-1 and TRBJ2-7; perhaps TRBD1 as D (6 bases). The sequenced sample consisted of T cells isolated from PBMCs. This receptor was obtained from a human donor in good health. Here the CDR3 reads CASSLGQGIGEQYF. The CDR3 region has the DNA TGCGCCAGCAGCTTGGGGCAGGGGATAGGCGAGCAGTACTTC. The variable domain in full, with the rest retrieved from reference TRBV5-1 and TRBJ2-7, is KAGVTQTPRYLIKTRGQQVTLSCSPISGHRSVSWYQQTPGQGLQFLFEYFSETQRNKGNFPGRFSGRQFSNSRSEMNVSTLELGDSALYLCASSLGQGIGEQYFGPGTRLTVT.